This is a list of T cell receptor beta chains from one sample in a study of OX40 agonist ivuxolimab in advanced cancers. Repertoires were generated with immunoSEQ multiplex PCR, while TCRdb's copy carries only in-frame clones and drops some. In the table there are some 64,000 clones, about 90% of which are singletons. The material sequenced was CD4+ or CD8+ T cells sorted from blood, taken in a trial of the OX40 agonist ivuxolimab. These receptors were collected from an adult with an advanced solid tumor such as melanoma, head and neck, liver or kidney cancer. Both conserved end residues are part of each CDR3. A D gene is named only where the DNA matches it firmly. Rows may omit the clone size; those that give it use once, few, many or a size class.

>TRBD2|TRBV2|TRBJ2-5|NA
TGTGCCAGCGTCCGGTTAGCGGGAGTACAAGAGACCCAGTACTTC
CASVRLAGVQETQYF
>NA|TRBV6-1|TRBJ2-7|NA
TGTGCCATACTCTCCCCCGCCGGGTTGACGGGGGAGCAGTACTTC
CAILSPAGLTGEQYF
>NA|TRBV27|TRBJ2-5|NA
TGTGCCAGCAGTTCCATGGGGGGGCCATTTGGGGAGACCCAGTACTTC
CASSSMGGPFGETQYF
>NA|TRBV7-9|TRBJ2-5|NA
TGTGCCAGCAGCTCCGGCGCCCGCCCCGGGGAGCAGTACTTC
CASSSGARPGEQYF
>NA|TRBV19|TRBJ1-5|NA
TGTGCCAGTAGTATAGATGAGTTTACGATCAATAGCAATCAGCCCCAGCATTTT
CASSIDEFTINSNQPQHF
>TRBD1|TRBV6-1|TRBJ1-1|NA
TGTGCCAGCAGTGTGGGACAGGCCTTAGGTGGCACTGAAGCTTTCTTT
CASSVGQALGGTEAFF
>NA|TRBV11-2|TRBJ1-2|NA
TGTGCCAGCAGCTTAGGGTATGGCTACACCTTC
CASSLGYGYTF
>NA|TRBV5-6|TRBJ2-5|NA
TGTGCCAGCACACCCACCTCGGGAGCGGGGACCCAGTACTTC
CASTPTSGAGTQYF
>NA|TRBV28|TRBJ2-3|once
TGTGCCAGCACTCAACAGGCCGGCCCCACAGATACGCAGTATTTT
CASTQQAGPTDTQYF
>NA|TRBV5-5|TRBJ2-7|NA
TGTGCCAGCAGCAGGCAGGGGTTAAACGAGCAGTACTTC
CASSRQGLNEQYF
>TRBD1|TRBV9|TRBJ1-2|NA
TGTGCCAGCAGCCCAAGGGACAGTAGCAAAACCTTCTATGGCTACACCTTC
CASSPRDSSKTFYGYTF
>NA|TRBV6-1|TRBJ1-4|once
TGTGCCAGCAGTGCCCAGCGGACGGCTGAAAAACTGTTTTTT
CASSAQRTAEKLFF